This TCR beta chain originates from a study of T-cell memory formation after mild COVID-19. Across the study: Largely donor-specific TCR clusters were found.

General study results and limits: Still unconfirmed is whether the second-wave clones peaking on day 37 recognized SARS-CoV-2. The study detected some responding clones in pre-infection memory, suggesting cross-reactive memory joined.

TCR alpha and TCR beta cDNA libraries carrying sample barcodes and UMIs were produced by 5'RACE using constant-segment primers. TCRdb re-analysed the 5' RACE reads in MiXCR, keeping a single row per CDR3 protein. This sample has about 100,000 distinct CDR3 sequences, with 11% found just once. Trimming took off 4 bases at V and 0 bases at J, with 13 bases between the two ends. The CDR3 is made up of 15 amino acids. Germline assignment: CDR1 SGDLS and CDR2 YYNGEE. A few counts support this clonotype. Its antigen remains unidentified. What was sequenced was PBMCs or a T cell subset sorted from them (not recorded which). This chain joins TRBV9 and TRBJ1-1, with no clear D. This clonotype originated in a man between 18 and 35 years old who had mild COVID-19 (a few samples of this study predate the infection). Cell type and time point are not known. The CDR3 loop is CASSPSGLMNTEAFF. The CDR3 DNA follows: TGTGCCAGCAGCCCCAGCGGCCTTATGAACACTGAAGCTTTCTTT.